This T cell receptor (beta chain) derives from a study of cytotoxic CD8 clonotypes in ibrutinib-treated CLL. Overall study findings and caveats: Higher circulating CD8+ T-cell counts strongly accompanied higher baseline clonality, above age-matched healthy donors. Rising at ibrutinib response, clonality subsequently fell back toward baseline at progression.

Around 2.2 micrograms of genomic DNA, which was extracted from cryopreserved PBMCs, served as the material used for the TCR beta libraries. In regard to this clone: Its antigen is unidentified.

Germline CDR1 DFQATT, CDR2 SNEGSKA (reference sequence). This CDR3 is built from 11 residues. Assay: immunoSEQ multiplex PCR; the TCRdb copy retains only in-frame clones and omits some. Among about 50,000 clones listed, 50% to 70% were seen once. The source of this sequence is a human donor with chronic lymphocytic leukemia. The V gene is TRBV20-1, the J gene TRBJ2-3; D call uncertain. The source was PBMCs, collected at disease progression, from a patient treated with ibrutinib. DNA for the CDR3: TGCAGCGACGGATCCACAGATACGCAGTATTTT. Translation: CSDGSTDTQYF.